The 29 T cell receptor beta chains below come from one sample, sequenced in a study of cytomegalovirus exposure and HLA in healthy donors. The PCR made use of 60 Vbeta and 13 Jbeta primers. TCRdb's copy holds only in-frame clones and misses some; the assay was immunoSEQ multiplex PCR. Here the sample spans roughly 160,000 clones, 70% to 80% being singletons. The sample was PBMCs. The receptors shown here come from a man aged 40-50 years in good health and CMV-seronegative.

The chain links TRBV19 to TRBJ2-7; 9 nucleotides align to TRBD1. The CDR3 consists of 16 residues. V lost 0 bases, J lost 5 bases, and 8 bases stayed unmatched. CDR1 LNHDA and CDR2 SQIVND come from the germline V gene (reference sequence). CDR3 in amino acids: CASSIEGGTGFHEQYF. The CDR3 coding sequence is TGTGCCAGTAGTATAGAAGGTGGGACAGGGTTCCACGAGCAGTACTTC.

CDR3 bases: TGTGCCAGCAGTGAAGCGCTTCGAGTAGCCCAGCATTTT. Amino acid sequence: CASSEALRVAQHF. This chain links TRBV6-1 with TRBJ1-5, with no clear D. Germline lookup yields CDR1 MNHNS and CDR2 SASEGT. Trimming took off 0 bases at V and 11 bases at J, with 11 bases between the two ends. This CDR3 has 13 residues.

The chain employs TRBV5-1 and TRBJ2-1; D perhaps matches TRBD1 (6 bases). This CDR3 contains 16 residues. Germline V gene sequence: CDR1 SGHRS, CDR2 YFSETQ. The V gene lost 2 bases and the J gene lost 4 bases, with 16 bases spanning the gap. The CDR3 nucleotides read TGCGCCAGCAGCTTTGGGCTCCGGGACACATACAATGAGCAGTTCTTC. Amino acid sequence: CASSFGLRDTYNEQFF. Looking up the rest from reference TRBV5-1 and TRBJ2-1 gives the full variable domain: KAGVTQTPRYLIKTRGQQVTLSCSPISGHRSVSWYQQTPGQGLQFLFEYFSETQRNKGNFPGRFSGRQFSNSRSEMNVSTLELGDSALYLCASSFGLRDTYNEQFFGPGTRLTVL.

The chain joins TRBV28 to TRBJ2-2, with 10 bases matching TRBD1. The CDR3 totals 15 residues. CDR1 and CDR2 (germline): MDHEN, SYDVKM. Losses at the gene ends were 10 bases for V and 2 bases for J; bases not matched to a gene: 7. The CDR3 loop is CAIQGTGANTGELFF. The CDR3 bases are TGTGCCATCCAAGGGACAGGGGCTAACACCGGGGAGCTGTTTTTT.

The chain couples TRBV19 to TRBJ1-5; D unresolved. Per germline, CDR1 LNHDA and CDR2 SQIVND (reference sequence). The CDR3 runs to 14 residues. Trimming stripped 1 base from V and 2 bases from J, with 6 bases between. CDR3 region: CASSIVTGNQPQHF. For the CDR3, the DNA is TGTGCCAGTAGTATAGTCACAGGCAATCAGCCCCAGCATTTT.

Remarks on this clone: Relative to the germline gene, one junction end is altered; a read error may explain this. J is TRBJ2-7 and V is TRBV19; weak D call: TRBD2 (6 bases). The CDR3 is 13 amino acids. The germline V gene has CDR1 LNHDA and CDR2 SQIVND (reference sequence). The CDR3 loop reads CASTSSASETFSF. The CDR3 DNA sequence: TGTGCCAGTACTTCCTCGGCTAGCGAGACGTTTTCGTTC.

The chain recombines TRBV4-1 with TRBJ1-6; D gene ambiguous. The CDR3 has 13 amino acids. Germline V gene data show CDR1 as MGHRA and CDR2 as YSYEKL. The V end lost 0 bases, the J end lost 12 bases, and 9 bases lay between the germline ends. The CDR3 protein is CASSQDIWRPLHF. CDR3 nucleotides: TGCGCCAGCAGCCAAGATATCTGGAGACCCCTCCACTTT.

The chain is built from TRBV5-5 and TRBJ2-5; tentative D call: TRBD1 (5 bases). Trimming took off 1 base at V and 6 bases at J, with 7 bases between the two ends. CDR1 is SGHKS and CDR2 is YYEKEE in the germline V gene (reference sequence). The CDR3 has 12 amino acids. CDR3 sequence: CASSLNRQTQYF. The CDR3 DNA follows: TGTGCCAGCAGCTTGAACAGGCAGACCCAGTACTTC.

The CDR3 DNA is TGCGCCAGCAGCTCCTCATTTAGCGGGAGGGCCGGATTCAGCGAGCAGTACTTC. Encoded protein: CASSSSFSGRAGFSEQYF. The chain employs TRBV5-1 and TRBJ2-7; 11 bases map to TRBD2. This CDR3 has 18 amino acids. In germline, CDR1 is SGHRS, CDR2 YFSETQ. The trim removed 3 bases at V and 6 bases at J, leaving 17 bases unmatched.

The chain links TRBV25-1 to TRBJ2-3; 8 bases are a match to TRBD1. From germline, CDR1 is MGHDK and CDR2 SYGVNS. Unmatched junction bases numbered 10, after V lost 8 bases and J lost 6 bases. The CDR3 contains 14 residues. This CDR3 is CASRSDRVVDTQYF. CDR3 bases: TGTGCCAGCCGATCGGACAGGGTAGTGGATACGCAGTATTTT.

The chain employs TRBV7-9 and TRBJ2-7; TRBD1 matches 7 bases. Germline loops: CDR1 SEHNR, CDR2 FQNEAQ (reference sequence). CDR3 length: 15 residues. The ends lost 3 bases at V and 1 base at J; junction bases unmatched: 6. CDR3 nucleotides: TGTGCCAGCAGCTTCAGGGGGAGTAGGTCCTACGAGCAGTACTTC. It is translated as CASSFRGSRSYEQYF.

The chain combines TRBV2 with TRBJ2-1; TRBD2 might be the D (5 bases). Deletions cut 6 bases from V and 5 bases from J, with 14 bases between. Germline values: CDR1 SNHLY, CDR2 FYNNEI. The CDR3 spans 14 residues. The CDR3 region is CASRPVAHNNEQFF. CDR3 nucleotides: TGTGCCAGCAGGCCGGTAGCGCACAACAATGAGCAGTTCTTC.

The chain links TRBV21-1 to TRBJ2-5; the D segment call TRBD2 is taken from the table without a DNA check. Near its end, the DNA agrees better with TRBJ2-7, so the J call may be wrong. TRBV21-1 is a pseudogene locus. The CDR3 runs 13 residues. The CDR3 DNA reads TGTGCCAGCAGCCTCCTGGACTGCTACGAGCAGTACTTC. Protein sequence: CASSLLDCYEQYF.

This chain joins TRBV4-2 and TRBJ2-5, with 11 bases identical to TRBD1. TRBJ2-7 matches the DNA end more closely, so the J call is doubtful. Germline V gives CDR1 LGHNA, CDR2 YNFKEQ. The CDR3 has 15 residues. The CDR3: CASSHRTGGSDEQYF. CDR3 DNA: TGTGCCAGCAGCCACCGGACAGGGGGCAGCGACGAGCAGTACTTC.

The J gene is TRBJ2-7, the V gene TRBV28; the D is unclear. This CDR3 spans 13 amino acids. The germline CDR1 and CDR2 sequences are MDHEN and SYDVKM. Trimming cost V 3 bases and J 6 bases, with 12 bases left between them. DNA of the CDR3: TGTGCCAGCAGTTTTCGTCAAGCTCGCGAGCAGTACTTC. It translates to CASSFRQAREQYF.

The table lists this clone with a count of one. V gene TRBV5-4 combines with J gene TRBJ2-5, with D uncertain. Germline V gene lookup returns CDR1 SGHNT and CDR2 YYREEE (reference sequence). The CDR3 has 13 residues. The ends were cut back, 4 bases at V and 5 bases at J, with 12 bases in the middle. CDR3 nucleotide sequence: TGTGCCAGCAGCCTTACTCGGCGGGAGACCCAGTACTTC. The encoded protein is CASSLTRRETQYF.

The chain uses TRBV5-5 and TRBJ2-2, with 9 bases fitting TRBD1. CDR3 length: 14 amino acids. Trimming removed 4 bases from V and 5 bases from J; junction bases left unmatched: 3. CDR1 SGHKS and CDR2 YYEKEE come from the germline V gene (reference sequence). CDR3 region: CASSPGTGTGELFF. In nucleotides, the CDR3 is TGTGCCAGCAGCCCCGGGACAGGGACCGGGGAGCTGTTTTTT.

This chain connects TRBV6-5 to TRBJ1-1, with D uncertain. Germline CDR1 is MNHEY and CDR2 is SVGAGI. V was trimmed by 4 bases and J by 6 bases, leaving 9 bases between them. CDR3 size: 12 residues. DNA for the CDR3: TGTGCCAGCAGTTCGTACGGGGCTGAAGCTTTCTTT. Amino acid sequence: CASSSYGAEAFF.

This clone was counted a single time. The chain couples TRBV25-1 to TRBJ1-2; weak D call: TRBD1 (5 bases). CDR1 is MGHDK, CDR2 SYGVNS, per germline. CDR3 length: 14 residues. Trimming cost V 3 bases and J 6 bases, with 14 bases left between them. The CDR3 DNA reads as TGTGCCAGCAGTGACATGGGGGGAAACAATGGCTACACCTTC. Residues: CASSDMGGNNGYTF.

The chain employs TRBV28 and TRBJ1-6; TRBD1 matches at 10 bases. CDR1 is MDHEN, CDR2 SYDVKM, per germline. The CDR3 runs to 14 residues. With V trimmed by 6 bases and J by 6 bases, 2 bases remained unmatched. The CDR3 coding sequence is TGTGCCAGCAGCAGGGACAGGGGTAATTCACCCCTCCACTTT. Translating it yields CASSRDRGNSPLHF.

The chain carries TRBV11-2 and TRBJ1-2; 7 nucleotides match TRBD1. This CDR3 comprises 14 residues. The J segment lost 8 bases and the V segment lost 5 bases, leaving 11 bases of the junction unmatched. In germline, CDR1 is SGHAT, CDR2 FQNNGV. The CDR3 DNA reads TGTGCCAGCAGCCTTACCGACAGGGCCGGGGGCTACACCTTC. Translating it yields CASSLTDRAGGYTF.

J is TRBJ1-5 and V is TRBV4-1; D is possibly TRBD1 (6 bases). Looked up from germline, CDR1 is MGHRA and CDR2 is YSYEKL. This CDR3 contains 16 residues. V gave up 4 bases and J gave up 1 base, with 14 bases separating them. DNA of the CDR3: TGCGCCAGCAGCCTCGGCGGGGGGGCCAGCAATCAGCCCCAGCATTTT. As protein: CASSLGGGASNQPQHF.

V gene TRBV6-6 combines with J gene TRBJ1-3; D ambiguous. V was cut by 8 bases and J by 4 bases, with 18 bases left in between. The CDR3 contains 15 residues. The V gene's germline CDR1 is MNHNY and CDR2 SVGAGI (reference sequence). The CDR3, as DNA: TGTGCCAGCTCGAATACGCGGGGTTCAGGAAACACCATATATTTT. Amino acids: CASSNTRGSGNTIYF.

This sequence joins TRBV7-2 and TRBJ1-3, with D possibly TRBD1 on 5 matching bases. Germline CDR1 SGHTA, CDR2 FQGNSA. CDR3 length: 16 residues. The V end lost 6 bases, the J end lost 0 bases, and 15 bases lay between the germline ends. The CDR3 DNA reads as TGTGCCAGCAGTCCCCGTGGGGCAGACTCTGGAAACACCATATATTTT. Translating gives CASSPRGADSGNTIYF.

CDR3 sequence: CATTAYRRGDNEQFF. The CDR3 nucleotides are TGCGCCACCACAGCTTACCGACGGGGGGACAATGAGCAGTTCTTC. The J gene is TRBJ2-1, the V gene TRBV5-1; 7 bases map to TRBD2. The CDR3 is 15 residues long. Germline V lookup: CDR1 SGHRS, CDR2 YFSETQ. V lost 9 bases, J lost 5 bases, and 14 bases stayed unmatched.

This chain uses TRBV23-1 with TRBJ1-5; maybe TRBD1 (5 bases). TRBV23-1 is filed as an ORF, its function uncertain. Trimming took 2 bases from V and 1 from J, leaving 15 bases between them. This CDR3 is 17 amino acids long. In DNA form, the CDR3 reads TGCGCCAGCAGTCAACCCCAGGAGGGGAGCAGCAATCAGCCCCAGCATTTT. It encodes CASSQPQEGSSNQPQHF.

The chain joins TRBV5-5 to TRBJ2-1; 9 bases map to TRBD1. The CDR3 has 15 amino acids. V lost 3 bases, J lost 7 bases, and 8 bases stayed unmatched. The germline CDR1 and CDR2 sequences are SGHKS and YYEKEE (reference sequence). CDR3 amino acids: CASSSSGQGRNEQFF. CDR3 bases: TGTGCCAGCAGCTCCTCGGGACAGGGTCGGAATGAGCAGTTCTTC.

The table lists this clone with a count of one. This chain joins TRBV15 and TRBJ1-5; 9 nucleotides agree with TRBD1. The CDR3 spans 19 residues. Germline V CDR1 and CDR2: LNHNV, YYDKDF (reference sequence). After removal of 5 bases from V and 0 bases from J, the junction contained 14 bases not matched to a gene. As DNA, the CDR3 is TGTGCCACCAGCGGGGAACCGGGACAGGGAGCCTTTAGCAATCAGCCCCAGCATTTT. It is translated as CATSGEPGQGAFSNQPQHF.

Remarks on this clone: At one end, the junction sequence differs from germline, possibly due to a read error. This chain links TRBV27 with TRBJ2-4; tentative D call: TRBD2 (6 bases). The germline gives CDR1 MNHEY, CDR2 SMNVEV (reference sequence). The CDR3 is 14 residues long. CDR3 nucleotide sequence: TGTGCCAGCGGCCTAGCGCCAGCCAAAAACAGTCAGTACTTC. Protein sequence: CASGLAPAKNSQYF.